Listed below are T cell receptor beta chains from one sample, sequenced in a study of shared clonotypes between healthy human individuals. Only in-frame clones appear in the TCRdb table, and some are missing; sequencing was by immunoSEQ multiplex PCR. Among roughly 700,000 clones listed, roughly 88% were seen once. Sequenced sample: memory CD8+ T cells from PBMCs. The receptors come from a man aged 18 to 35 in good health. Some clones in this sample may be carry-over from other donors' samples. The CDR3 runs from the conserved cysteine through the conserved F or W. D genes are given only for firm matches. Some rows mark clone size as missing; the rest say once, few, many or name a class of expanded clone.

V gene	CDR3 length	J gene	D gene	clone size	CDR3 protein	CDR3 DNA
TRBV6-1	15	TRBJ2-5	-	-	CATTPLQGRGETQYF	TGTGCCACCACGCCTCTACAGGGGCGGGGGGAGACCCAGTACTTC
TRBV5-6	15	TRBJ2-7	-	-	CASSLGDGHFYEQYF	TGTGCCAGCAGCTTGGGAGATGGACACTTCTACGAGCAGTACTTC
TRBV27	13	TRBJ2-7	-	-	CASSFSRSLEQYF	TGTGCCAGCAGTTTTTCACGCTCCCTCGAGCAGTACTTC
TRBV27	15	TRBJ2-7	TRBD1	-	CASSTRQGGSYEQYF	TGTGCCAGCAGTACCCGACAGGGGGGCTCCTACGAGCAGTACTTC
TRBV10-3	15	TRBJ1-1	-	-	CAISEFGQPNTEAFF	TGTGCCATCAGTGAATTTGGACAGCCCAACACTGAAGCTTTCTTT
TRBV27	15	TRBJ1-6	-	few	CASSLLGHYNSPLHF	TGTGCCAGCAGCCTCTTAGGACATTATAATTCACCCCTCCACTTT
TRBV28	13	TRBJ1-5	-	-	CASSLRGIQPQHF	TGTGCCAGCAGTTTGCGAGGGATTCAGCCCCAGCATTTT
TRBV19	16	TRBJ1-5	-	once	CASSRQAEYSNQPQHF	TGTGCCAGTAGTCGACAGGCCGAATATAGCAATCAGCCCCAGCATTTT
TRBV18	15	TRBJ2-7	-	-	CASSPVTASSYEQYF	TGTGCCAGCTCACCAGTGACAGCAAGCTCCTACGAGCAGTACTTC
TRBV29-1	12	TRBJ1-5	TRBD1	-	CSVGTGLAPQHF	TGCAGCGTGGGGACAGGCCTAGCGCCCCAGCATTTT
TRBV27	16	TRBJ2-6	-	-	CASSTREMAGANVLTF	TGTGCCAGTTCGACAAGGGAAATGGCTGGGGCCAACGTCCTGACTTTC
TRBV27	14	TRBJ2-7	-	-	CASGSPDNSYEQYF	TGTGCCAGCGGGTCACCGGACAACTCCTACGAGCAGTACTTC
TRBV7-8	16	TRBJ1-5	-	-	CATNRSPQFSNQPQHF	TGTGCCACCAACCGTTCTCCCCAGTTTAGCAATCAGCCCCAGCATTTT
TRBV7-9	14	TRBJ2-2	-	-	CASSRDPDAGELFF	TGTGCCAGCAGCCGGGATCCAGATGCCGGGGAGCTGTTTTTT
TRBV5-1	17	TRBJ2-5	TRBD2	-	CASSRGLAGVRWETQYF	TGCGCCAGCAGCCGGGGACTAGCGGGAGTAAGGTGGGAGACCCAGTACTTC
TRBV29-1	16	TRBJ2-5	-	few	CSVLLRQDKEQETQYF	TGCAGCGTCCTACTACGACAGGACAAGGAGCAAGAGACCCAGTACTTC
TRBV5-1	15	TRBJ2-3	-	-	CASSFGVARTDTQYF	TGCGCCAGCAGCTTCGGGGTTGCCCGCACAGATACGCAGTATTTT
TRBV10-3	16	TRBJ2-1	-	-	CAISDPGRGLNNEQFF	TGTGCCATCAGTGACCCGGGCAGGGGATTGAACAATGAGCAGTTCTTC
TRBV9	17	TRBJ2-2	TRBD2	-	CASSTRTSGANTGELFF	TGTGCCAGCAGCACCCGGACTAGCGGGGCTAACACCGGGGAGCTGTTTTTT
TRBV27	15	TRBJ2-7	-	-	CASSSEGALLGEQYF	TGTGCCAGCAGCTCCGAAGGGGCTCTTCTTGGCGAGCAGTACTTC
TRBV7-6	14	TRBJ1-1	-	-	CASSLGAKNTEAFF	TGTGCCAGCAGCTTAGGAGCTAAGAACACTGAAGCTTTCTTT
TRBV4-3	16	TRBJ2-7	-	-	CASSQAWYPYSYEQYF	TGCGCCAGCAGCCAAGCGTGGTACCCGTACTCCTACGAGCAGTACTTC
TRBV19	15	TRBJ2-6	-	-	CASNSPVSGANVLTF	TGTGCCAGTAACAGTCCGGTCTCTGGGGCCAACGTCCTGACTTTC
TRBV7-3	17	TRBJ2-5	-	-	CASAIRGPEGVIETQYF	TGTGCCAGCGCAATTCGGGGCCCCGAGGGTGTAATTGAGACCCAGTACTTC
TRBV7-6	17	TRBJ2-2	TRBD2	-	CASSLEGLAGVPGELFF	TGTGCCAGCAGCTTAGAGGGACTAGCGGGAGTCCCCGGGGAGCTGTTTTTT
TRBV6-1	14	TRBJ2-5	-	-	CASSEGANPKTQYF	TGTGCCAGCAGTGAAGGGGCAAACCCTAAAACCCAGTACTTC
TRBV28	14	TRBJ2-2	-	-	CASSPTLVSGELFF	TGTGCCAGCAGTCCAACTCTAGTTTCCGGGGAGCTGTTTTTT
TRBV6-4	15	TRBJ2-6	-	many	CASSDSHSGANVLTF	TGTGCCAGCAGTGACTCCCACTCTGGGGCCAACGTCCTGACTTTC
TRBV28	15	TRBJ2-7	TRBD2	once	CASSLLAGERREQYF	TGTGCCAGCAGCCTACTAGCGGGAGAGCGTCGGGAGCAGTACTTC
TRBV15	15	TRBJ2-1	TRBD1	-	CATSIGQGAYNEQFF	TGTGCCACCAGCATAGGACAGGGGGCCTACAATGAGCAGTTCTTC
TRBV5-1	13	TRBJ2-3	-	-	CASSLLYTDTQYF	TGCGCCAGCAGCTTGCTGTACACAGATACGCAGTATTTT
TRBV6-1	13	TRBJ1-2	-	-	CASSNRDNYGYTF	TGTGCCAGCAGCAACAGAGATAACTATGGCTACACCTTC
TRBV4-1	17	TRBJ2-7	TRBD2	-	CASSPGVAGLAVYEQYF	TGCGCCAGCAGCCCAGGGGTTGCCGGACTAGCGGTTTACGAGCAGTACTTC
TRBV11-2	15	TRBJ2-5	TRBD1	once	CASSLGWGTEETQYF	TGTGCCAGCAGCCTGGGCTGGGGGACAGAAGAGACCCAGTACTTC
TRBV11-2	14	TRBJ2-1	-	few	CASSPTGNRNEQFF	TGTGCCAGCAGCCCCACAGGGAATAGGAATGAGCAGTTCTTC
TRBV27	15	TRBJ2-1	-	-	CASSYNRASYNEQFF	TGTGCCAGCAGTTATAACAGGGCCTCCTACAATGAGCAGTTCTTC
TRBV19	17	TRBJ2-3	-	-	CASSIFLGALSTDTQYF	TGTGCCAGTAGTATATTTTTGGGAGCGCTCAGCACAGATACGCAGTATTTT
TRBV5-3	17	TRBJ1-5	-	-	CARSLSGGKECNQPQHF	TGTGCCAGAAGCTTGTCCGGGGGCAAGGAATGCAATCAGCCCCAGCATTTT
TRBV5-8	18	TRBJ2-5	TRBD2	-	CASSAGTSGRVFQETQYF	TGTGCCAGCAGCGCCGGGACTAGCGGAAGAGTCTTCCAAGAGACCCAGTACTTC
TRBV7-6	17	TRBJ2-7	TRBD1	-	CASSLETGTGSLYEQYF	TGTGCCAGCAGCTTAGAGACCGGGACAGGCTCTCTCTATGAGCAGTACTTC
TRBV7-2	14	TRBJ2-7	-	-	CASSLLGVSYEQYF	TGTGCCAGCAGCTTACTGGGTGTCAGCTACGAGCAGTACTTC
TRBV10-1	13	TRBJ1-5	-	-	CASSEKGAQPQHF	TGCGCCAGCAGTGAAAAAGGGGCTCAGCCCCAGCATTTT
TRBV10-2	13	TRBJ2-7	TRBD2	-	CASSPQREGRQYF	TGCGCCAGCAGTCCCCAGCGGGAGGGCCGTCAGTACTTC
TRBV5-4	13	TRBJ2-7	TRBD1	-	CASSNGQAYEQYF	TGTGCCAGCAGCAACGGACAGGCCTACGAGCAGTACTTC
TRBV4-1	16	TRBJ2-7	TRBD1	-	CASSQFPTGSPYEQYF	TGCGCCAGCAGCCAATTCCCGACAGGGTCCCCCTACGAGCAGTACTTC
TRBV6-5	13	TRBJ1-2	TRBD1	few	CASSSTGGNGYTF	TGTGCCAGCAGTTCAACAGGGGGAAATGGCTACACCTTC
TRBV7-6	17	TRBJ2-3	TRBD2	-	CASSQGGIGLAGGGKYF	TGTGCCAGCAGCCAAGGAGGGATTGGACTAGCGGGAGGAGGAAAGTATTTT
TRBV5-8	15	TRBJ2-3	-	-	CASSRYSGFTDTQYF	TGTGCCAGCAGCCGATATAGCGGTTTCACAGATACGCAGTATTTT
TRBV15	15	TRBJ1-2	-	-	CATSSLPTAYYGYTF	TGTGCCACCAGCAGCCTACCGACGGCGTACTATGGCTACACCTTC
TRBV27	13	TRBJ1-4	-	once	CASRTGRGGKLFF	TGTGCCAGCAGGACAGGTAGGGGCGGAAAACTGTTTTTT
TRBV4-1	15	TRBJ2-7	TRBD2	once	CASSPRGGSNYEQYF	TGCGCCAGCAGCCCACGGGGCGGGAGTAACTACGAGCAGTACTTC
TRBV14	17	TRBJ2-7	-	once	CASSPQPPVAAYYEQYF	TGTGCCAGCAGCCCGCAACCACCCGTAGCGGCGTACTACGAGCAGTACTTC
TRBV27	15	TRBJ2-1	-	-	CASSLVRGQVNEQFF	TGTGCCAGCAGTTTGGTGCGAGGCCAAGTCAATGAGCAGTTCTTC
TRBV27	16	TRBJ1-2	TRBD1	-	CASSRGQGSTYYGYTF	TGTGCCAGCAGCCGTGGACAGGGTTCTACTTACTATGGCTACACCTTC
TRBV2	16	TRBJ2-1	TRBD2	-	CASSVYAGLVYNEQFF	TGTGCCAGCAGTGTTTATGCGGGACTAGTCTACAATGAGCAGTTCTTC
TRBV9	18	TRBJ1-3	-	once	CASSVAVSPPQIGNTIYF	TGTGCCAGCAGCGTAGCTGTTTCGCCCCCGCAGATCGGAAACACCATATATTTT
TRBV5-1	13	TRBJ2-7	TRBD2	-	CASSSLAAYEQYF	TGCGCCAGCAGCTCACTAGCGGCCTACGAGCAGTACTTC
TRBV18	15	TRBJ2-1	-	-	CASSPPGTKYNEQFF	TGTGCCAGCTCACCACCTGGAACTAAGTACAATGAGCAGTTCTTC
TRBV28	14	TRBJ2-1	TRBD2	-	CAITPGRIHNEQFF	TGTGCCATTACCCCCGGGAGGATTCACAATGAGCAGTTCTTC